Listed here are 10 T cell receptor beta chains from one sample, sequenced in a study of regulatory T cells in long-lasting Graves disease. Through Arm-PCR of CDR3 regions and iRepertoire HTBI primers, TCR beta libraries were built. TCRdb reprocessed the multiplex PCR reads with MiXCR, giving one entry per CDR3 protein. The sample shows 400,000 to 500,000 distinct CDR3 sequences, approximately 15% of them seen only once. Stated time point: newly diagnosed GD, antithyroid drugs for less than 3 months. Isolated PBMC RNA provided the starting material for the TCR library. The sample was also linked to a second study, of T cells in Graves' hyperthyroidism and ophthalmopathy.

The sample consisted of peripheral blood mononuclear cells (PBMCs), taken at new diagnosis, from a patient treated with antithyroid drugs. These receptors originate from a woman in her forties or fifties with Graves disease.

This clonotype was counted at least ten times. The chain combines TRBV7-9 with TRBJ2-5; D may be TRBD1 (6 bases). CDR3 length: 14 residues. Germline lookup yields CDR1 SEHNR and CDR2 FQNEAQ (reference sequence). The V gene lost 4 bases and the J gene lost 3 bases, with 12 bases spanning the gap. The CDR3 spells CASSYYRTEETQYF. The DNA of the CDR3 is TGTGCCAGCAGCTACTACCGGACAGAAGAGACCCAGTACTTC.

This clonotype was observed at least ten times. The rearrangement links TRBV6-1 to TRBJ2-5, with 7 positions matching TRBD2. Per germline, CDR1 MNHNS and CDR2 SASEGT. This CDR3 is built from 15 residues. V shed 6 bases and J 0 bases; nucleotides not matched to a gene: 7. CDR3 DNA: TGTGCCAGCAGCAGAACTAGCGCCTACCAAGAGACCCAGTACTTC. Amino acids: CASSRTSAYQETQYF.

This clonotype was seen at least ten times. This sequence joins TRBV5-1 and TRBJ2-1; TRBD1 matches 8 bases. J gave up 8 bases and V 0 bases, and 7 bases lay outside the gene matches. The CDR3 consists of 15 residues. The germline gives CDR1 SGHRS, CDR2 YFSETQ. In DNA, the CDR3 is TGCGCCAGCAGCTTGGATTCGACAGGGGCCCATGAGCAGTTCTTC. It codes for CASSLDSTGAHEQFF.

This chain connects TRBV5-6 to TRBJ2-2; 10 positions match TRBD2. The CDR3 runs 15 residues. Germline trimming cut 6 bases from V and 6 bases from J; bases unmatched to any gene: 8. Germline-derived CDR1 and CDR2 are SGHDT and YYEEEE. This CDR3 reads CASTVTSGLAGELFF. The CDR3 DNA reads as TGTGCCAGCACCGTGACTAGCGGGCTGGCCGGGGAGCTGTTTTTT.

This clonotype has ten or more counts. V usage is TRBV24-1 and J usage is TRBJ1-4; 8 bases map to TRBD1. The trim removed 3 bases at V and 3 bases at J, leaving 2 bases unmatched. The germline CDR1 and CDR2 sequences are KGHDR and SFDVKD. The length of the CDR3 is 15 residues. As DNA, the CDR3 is TGTGCCACCAGTGATGGGACAGGCCCTAATGAAAAACTGTTTTTT. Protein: CATSDGTGPNEKLFF.

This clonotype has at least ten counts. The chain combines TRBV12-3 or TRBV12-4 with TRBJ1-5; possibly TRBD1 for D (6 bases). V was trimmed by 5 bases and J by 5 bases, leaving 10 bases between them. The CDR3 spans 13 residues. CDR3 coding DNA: TGTGCCAGCAGTCGGACAGACTATCAGCCCCAGCATTTT. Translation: CASSRTDYQPQHF.

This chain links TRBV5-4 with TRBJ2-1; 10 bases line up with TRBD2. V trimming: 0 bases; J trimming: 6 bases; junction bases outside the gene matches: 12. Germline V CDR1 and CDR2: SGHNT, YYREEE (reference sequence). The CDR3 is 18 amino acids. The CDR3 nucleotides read TGTGCCAGCAGCTTGGCCGCTAGCGGGAGTGCTAATTCCAATGAGCAGTTCTTC. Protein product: CASSLAASGSANSNEQFF.

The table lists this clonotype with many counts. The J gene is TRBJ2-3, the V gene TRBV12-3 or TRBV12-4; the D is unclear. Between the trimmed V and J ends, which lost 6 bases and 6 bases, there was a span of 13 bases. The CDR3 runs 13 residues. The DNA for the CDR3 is TGTGCCAGCAGCGATTCCCCTTACGATACGCAGTATTTT. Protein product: CASSDSPYDTQYF.

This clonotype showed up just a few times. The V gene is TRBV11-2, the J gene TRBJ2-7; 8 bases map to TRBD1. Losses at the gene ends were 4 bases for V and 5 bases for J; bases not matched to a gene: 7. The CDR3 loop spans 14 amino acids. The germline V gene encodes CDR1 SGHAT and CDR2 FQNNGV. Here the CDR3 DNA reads TGTGCCAGCAGCTCTGGTGGACAGGGCGACGAGCAGTACTTC. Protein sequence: CASSSGGQGDEQYF.

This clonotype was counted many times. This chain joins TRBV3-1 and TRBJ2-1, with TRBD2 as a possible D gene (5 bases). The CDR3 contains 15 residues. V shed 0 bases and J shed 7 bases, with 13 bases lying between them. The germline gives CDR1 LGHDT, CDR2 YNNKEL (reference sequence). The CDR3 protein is CASSQDGGRSNEQFF. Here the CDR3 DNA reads TGTGCCAGCAGCCAAGATGGAGGACGGTCAAATGAGCAGTTCTTC.